These 19 T cell receptor beta chains were sequenced from one sample in a study of a mutant IDH1 vaccine in newly diagnosed glioma. Their cognate antigens are unknown. Stated time point: week 35, safety follow-up. A 20-mer mutant IDH1 peptide at 300 ug was injected subcutaneously with topical imiquimod. Libraries were prepared by immunoSEQ multiplex PCR; TCRdb keeps only in-frame clonotypes and omits some of them. The table has tens of thousands of clones, 60% to 75% seen once; the top ten hold 4.5% to 5%. The material sequenced was PBMCs, taken from a glioma patient whose treatment included an IDH1 peptide vaccine. The receptor source for this set is a man in his forties or fifties with glioma.

The rearrangement uses TRBV18 and TRBJ2-2; D remains unclear. V lost 3 bases to trimming and J lost 0 bases, with 5 bases between them. Germline values: CDR1 KGHSH, CDR2 LQKENI. This CDR3 contains 14 residues. The CDR3 loop is CASSPAANTGELFF. CDR3 DNA: TGTGCCAGCTCACCTGCAGCGAACACCGGGGAGCTGTTTTTT. The entire variable domain, with the rest obtained from reference TRBV18 and TRBJ2-2, is as follows: NAGVMQNPRHLVRRRGQEARLRCSPMKGHSHVYWYRQLPEEGLKFMVYLQKENIIDESGMPKERFSAEFPKEGPSILRIQQVVRGDSAAYFCASSPAANTGELFFGEGSRLTVL.

This clone was seen once. The chain employs TRBV6-5 and TRBJ1-2; 7 bases line up with TRBD1. In germline, CDR1 is MNHEY, CDR2 SVGAGI. This CDR3 comprises 13 residues. J lost 2 bases, V lost 5 bases, and 2 bases had no gene match. The CDR3 loop reads CASSRGQNYGYTF. The CDR3 region has the DNA TGTGCCAGCAGTCGGGGACAGAACTATGGCTACACCTTC.

This clone was counted ten times or more. The chain recombines TRBV30 with TRBJ1-1; D is ambiguous. Germline values: CDR1 GTSNPN, CDR2 SVGIG (reference sequence). There are 12 residues in the CDR3. V was clipped by 5 bases and J by 5 bases, with 12 bases between them. CDR3 in amino acids: CAWEGKTTEAFF. The CDR3 DNA follows: TGTGCCTGGGAGGGAAAGACAACTGAAGCTTTCTTT.

This rearrangement joins TRBV27 to TRBJ2-7; weak D call: TRBD2 (6 bases). Germline CDR1 is MNHEY and CDR2 is SMNVEV (reference sequence). Trimming pared 5 bases from V and 0 bases from J, leaving 11 bases between. CDR3 size: 14 residues. The chain's CDR3 is CASSKGLNSYEQYF. The DNA for the CDR3 is TGTGCCAGCAGTAAGGGACTGAACTCCTACGAGCAGTACTTC.

There are a few counts of this clone. CDR3 residues: CASSNGQGTHTEAFF. CDR3 bases: TGCGCCAGCAGCAACGGACAGGGGACGCACACTGAAGCTTTCTTT. The rearrangement uses TRBV5-1 and TRBJ1-1; 9 bases are a match to TRBD1. CDR3 size: 15 residues. Trimming removed 4 bases from V and 3 bases from J; junction bases left unmatched: 7. Germline V gives CDR1 SGHRS, CDR2 YFSETQ.

This clone has only one observation. The chain uses TRBV7-2 and TRBJ2-7; D is ambiguous. V lost 5 bases, J lost 0 bases, and 14 bases lay in between. The CDR3 has 15 amino acids. The V gene's germline CDR1 is SGHTA and CDR2 FQGNSA. CDR3 sequence reads: CASSPASRNSYEQYF. The CDR3 DNA sequence: TGTGCCAGCAGCCCAGCGTCCAGGAACTCCTACGAGCAGTACTTC.

The J gene is TRBJ1-1, the V gene TRBV30; TRBD1 might be the D (5 bases). V was shortened by 8 bases and J by 0 bases, with 16 bases between the two germline ends. Per germline, CDR1 GTSNPN and CDR2 SVGIG (reference sequence). The CDR3 has 14 amino acids. The CDR3 bases are TGTGCCCACCGGGGGGGGACTATGAACACTGAAGCTTTCTTT. Encoded protein: CAHRGGTMNTEAFF.

To note about this clone: This sample includes further DNA sequences coding for the same CDR3. This chain joins TRBV5-6 and TRBJ1-5; D remains unclear. Between the trimmed V and J ends, which lost 0 bases and 4 bases, there was a span of 5 bases. The length of the CDR3 is 13 residues. Germline loops: CDR1 SGHDT, CDR2 YYEEEE. CDR3 in amino acids: CASSLAGNQPQHF. CDR3 in DNA: TGTGCCAGCAGCTTGGCTGGGAATCAGCCCCAGCATTTT.

The chain recombines TRBV6-5 with TRBJ1-4; D unclear. This CDR3 is built from 11 residues. Trimming removed 6 bases from V and 15 bases from J, with 14 bases in between. Germline V gene lookup returns CDR1 MNHEY and CDR2 SVGAGI. The CDR3, as DNA: TGTGCCAGCAGCCACTTGGGGAGGATGTTTTTT. Translating it yields CASSHLGRMFF.

CDR3 region: CASSLARQSNTEAFF. The CDR3 nucleotides read TGCGCCAGCAGCTTGGCACGACAGTCGAACACTGAAGCTTTCTTT. V is TRBV5-1 and J is TRBJ1-1; perhaps TRBD1 as D (5 bases). Germline loops: CDR1 SGHRS, CDR2 YFSETQ. Trimming left V 0 bases short and J 1 base short, with 10 bases between. The CDR3 loop spans 15 amino acids.

This sequence joins TRBV6-5 and TRBJ2-1, with 9 nucleotides matching TRBD1. CDR3 length: 13 amino acids. Trimming at V came to 7 bases and at J to 5 bases, leaving 3 bases not matched to a gene. CDR1 MNHEY and CDR2 SVGAGI come from the germline V gene. The chain's CDR3 is CASKWDRDNEQFF. Here the CDR3 DNA reads TGTGCCAGCAAATGGGACAGGGACAATGAGCAGTTCTTC.

The V call is TRBV4-2, the J call TRBJ2-2; 9 positions match TRBD1. V dropped 4 bases and J dropped 7; count of bases not matched to a gene: 10. This CDR3 region has 16 residues. Germline CDR1 reads LGHNA; CDR2 reads YNFKEQ. For the CDR3, the DNA is TGTGCCAGCAGCCCAGGGGACAGGGCCAAAGGCGGGGAGCTGTTTTTT. Residues: CASSPGDRAKGGELFF.

The chain has TRBV6-5 and TRBJ2-2; D not resolved. V gave up 7 bases and J gave up 0 bases, with 9 bases separating them. The CDR3 length is 14 residues. Germline V gives CDR1 MNHEY, CDR2 SVGAGI. The CDR3 DNA follows: TGTGCCAGCACCCGACGGACGAACACCGGGGAGCTGTTTTTT. This translates into CASTRRTNTGELFF.

This chain joins TRBV27 and TRBJ2-2; perhaps TRBD1 as D (6 bases). Between the trimmed V and J ends, which lost 5 bases and 4 bases, there was a span of 20 bases. The CDR3 loop spans 17 amino acids. CDR1 MNHEY and CDR2 SMNVEV come from the germline V gene (reference sequence). CDR3: CASSTSPGTISTGELFF. For the CDR3, the DNA is TGTGCCAGCAGTACCTCCCCCGGGACAATCAGCACCGGGGAGCTGTTTTTT.

This clone has only a few counts. The chain links TRBV7-8 to TRBJ2-7; TRBD2 might be the D (5 bases). The CDR3 spans 12 residues. With 6 bases removed from V and 6 bases from J, the gap between germline ends came to 12 bases. The germline gives CDR1 SGHVS, CDR2 FQNEAQ. This CDR3 reads CASRPTRGEQYF. The CDR3 coding sequence is TGTGCCAGCAGGCCAACTCGGGGCGAGCAGTACTTC.

The chain couples TRBV13 to TRBJ1-2; 11 bases fit TRBD1. With V trimmed by 3 bases and J by 7 bases, 7 bases remained unmatched. This CDR3 comprises 15 residues. CDR1 is PRHDT and CDR2 is FYEKMQ in the germline V gene (reference sequence). CDR3 in amino acids: CASSFSPGQGVGYTF. The CDR3 DNA is TGTGCCAGCAGCTTCTCTCCGGGACAGGGGGTTGGCTACACCTTC. The variable domain in full, completed from reference TRBV13 and TRBJ1-2, reads AAGVIQSPRHLIKEKRETATLKCYPIPRHDTVYWYQQGPGQDPQFLISFYEKMQSDKGSIPDRFSAQQFSDYHSELNMSSLELGDSALYFCASSFSPGQGVGYTFGSGTRLTVV.

The rearrangement uses TRBV19 and TRBJ2-3, with no clear D. V was cut by 8 bases and J by 1 base, with 10 bases left in between. The germline V gene encodes CDR1 LNHDA and CDR2 SQIVND (reference sequence). CDR3 length equals 13 residues. The CDR3 nucleotides are TGTGCCAGTTCTTTTCAACGCACAGATACGCAGTATTTT. Translation: CASSFQRTDTQYF.

V usage is TRBV9 and J usage is TRBJ2-5; either TRBD1 or TRBD2 may supply D (7 bases each). V was trimmed by 4 bases and J by 5 bases, leaving 18 bases between them. Per the germline V gene, CDR1 is SGDLS and CDR2 is YYNGEE. The CDR3 covers 15 residues. The CDR3 nucleotides read TGTGCCAGCAGCCCAGGGGGGGGATCAAGGGAGACCCAGTACTTC. It yields the protein CASSPGGGSRETQYF.

This chain joins TRBV2 and TRBJ2-7; the D is unclear. V lost 2 bases, J lost 4 bases, and 6 bases lay in between. Germline values: CDR1 SNHLY, CDR2 FYNNEI. The CDR3 loop spans 12 amino acids. Here the CDR3 DNA reads TGTGCCAGCAGTGAAAGGGCATACGAGCAGTACTTC. Its protein is CASSERAYEQYF.